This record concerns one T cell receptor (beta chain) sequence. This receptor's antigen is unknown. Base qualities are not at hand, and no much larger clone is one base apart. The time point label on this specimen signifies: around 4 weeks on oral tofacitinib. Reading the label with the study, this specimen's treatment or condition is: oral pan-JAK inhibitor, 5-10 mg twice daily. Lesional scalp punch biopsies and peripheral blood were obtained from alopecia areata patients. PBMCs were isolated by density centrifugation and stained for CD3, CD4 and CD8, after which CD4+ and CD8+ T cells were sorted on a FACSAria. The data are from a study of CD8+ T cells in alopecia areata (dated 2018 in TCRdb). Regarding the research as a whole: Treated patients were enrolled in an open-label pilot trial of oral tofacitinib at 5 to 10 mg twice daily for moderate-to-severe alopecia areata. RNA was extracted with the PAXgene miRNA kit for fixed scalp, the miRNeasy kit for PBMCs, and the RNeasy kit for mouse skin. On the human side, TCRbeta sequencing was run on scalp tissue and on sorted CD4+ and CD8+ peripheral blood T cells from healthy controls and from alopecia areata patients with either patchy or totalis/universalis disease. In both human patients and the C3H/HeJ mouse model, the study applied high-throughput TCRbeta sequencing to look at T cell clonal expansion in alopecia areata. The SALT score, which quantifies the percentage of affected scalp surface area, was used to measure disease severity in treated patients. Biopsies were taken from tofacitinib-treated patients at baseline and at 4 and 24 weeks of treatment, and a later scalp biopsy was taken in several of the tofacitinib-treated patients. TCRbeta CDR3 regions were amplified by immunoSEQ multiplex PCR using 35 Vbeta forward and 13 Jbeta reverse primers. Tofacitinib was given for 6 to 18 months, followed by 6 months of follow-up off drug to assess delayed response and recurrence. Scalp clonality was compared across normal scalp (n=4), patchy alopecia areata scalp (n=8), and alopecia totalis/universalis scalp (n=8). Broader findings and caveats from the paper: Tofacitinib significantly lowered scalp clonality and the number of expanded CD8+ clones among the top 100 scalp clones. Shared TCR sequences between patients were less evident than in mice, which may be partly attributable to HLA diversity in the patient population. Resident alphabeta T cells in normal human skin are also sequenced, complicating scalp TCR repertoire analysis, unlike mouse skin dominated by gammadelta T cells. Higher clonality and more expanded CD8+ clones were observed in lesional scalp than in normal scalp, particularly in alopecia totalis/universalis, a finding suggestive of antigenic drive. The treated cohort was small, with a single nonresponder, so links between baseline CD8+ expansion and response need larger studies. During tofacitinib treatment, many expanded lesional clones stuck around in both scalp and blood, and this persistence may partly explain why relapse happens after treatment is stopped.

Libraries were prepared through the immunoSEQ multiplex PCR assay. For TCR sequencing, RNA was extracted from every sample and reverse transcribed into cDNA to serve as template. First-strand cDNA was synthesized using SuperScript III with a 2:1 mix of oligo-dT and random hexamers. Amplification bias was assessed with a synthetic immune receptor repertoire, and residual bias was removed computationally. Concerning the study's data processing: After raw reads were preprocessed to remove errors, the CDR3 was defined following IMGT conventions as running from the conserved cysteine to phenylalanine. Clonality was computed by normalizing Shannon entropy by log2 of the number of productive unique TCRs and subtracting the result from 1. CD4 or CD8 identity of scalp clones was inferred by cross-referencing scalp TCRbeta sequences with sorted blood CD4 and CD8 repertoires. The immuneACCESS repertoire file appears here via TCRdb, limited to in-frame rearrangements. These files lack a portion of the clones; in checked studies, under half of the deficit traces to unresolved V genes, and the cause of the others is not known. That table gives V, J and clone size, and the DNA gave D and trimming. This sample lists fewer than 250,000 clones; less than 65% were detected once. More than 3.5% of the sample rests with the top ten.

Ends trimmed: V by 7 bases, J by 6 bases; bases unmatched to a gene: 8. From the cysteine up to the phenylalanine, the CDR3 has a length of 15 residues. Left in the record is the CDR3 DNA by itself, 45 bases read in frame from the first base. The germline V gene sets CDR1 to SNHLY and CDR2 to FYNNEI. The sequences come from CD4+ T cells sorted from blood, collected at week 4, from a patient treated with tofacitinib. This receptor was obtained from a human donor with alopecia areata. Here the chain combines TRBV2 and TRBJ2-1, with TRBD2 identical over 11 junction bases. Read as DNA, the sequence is TGTGCCAGCATGCGACTAGCGGGGAGGGGCAATGAGCAGTTCTTC. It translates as CASMRLAGRGNEQFF.